Following are 2 T cell receptor beta chains from one sample sequenced in a study of cytomegalovirus exposure and HLA in healthy donors. Vbeta (60) and Jbeta (13) primers were used in the PCR. Assay used: immunoSEQ multiplex PCR; TCRdb lists only in-frame clones, some missing. The table shows more than 80,000 clones, with 60% to 85% occurring only once. The sequencing input was PBMCs. The receptors were gathered from a male donor in good health and CMV-seropositive.

This rearrangement joins TRBV6-1 to TRBJ2-3; 9 bases align to TRBD1. Per the germline V gene, CDR1 is MNHNS and CDR2 is SASEGT. The CDR3 has 15 residues. V lost 5 bases and J lost 3; bases outside the gene matches: 6. Written as DNA, the CDR3 is TGTGCCAGCAGTCTGGACAGGGGACCGACAGATACGCAGTATTTT. As protein: CASSLDRGPTDTQYF.

The CDR3: CASSYSVLVNTEAFF. CDR3 coding DNA: TGTGCCAGCAGTTACTCGGTTCTAGTGAACACTGAAGCTTTCTTT. V is TRBV6-5 and J is TRBJ1-1; unclear D gene. Trimming pared 0 bases from V and 0 bases from J, leaving 8 bases between. The V gene's germline CDR1 is MNHEY and CDR2 SVGAGI. The CDR3 runs to 15 residues.